This entry is about one T cell receptor (beta chain). The target antigen is unknown. CDR1 is SGDLS and CDR2 is YYNGEE in the germline V gene. The CDR3 contains 16 residues. The V segment lost 2 bases and the J segment 5 bases; nucleotides outside the gene matches: 11. These data are taken from a study of beta chain features in type 1 diabetes. The investigators reverse transcribed all of the isolated RNA, so they sequenced expressed TCRB transcripts. Produced via immunoSEQ multiplex PCR; TCRdb's table is partial and in-frame only. This table has under 70,000 clones, under 75% appearing once. Findings of the study overall: When Type 1 diabetes patients were examined, their TCRB CDR3s proved moderately but significantly shorter in all four CD4+ subsets.

Via the markers CD45RO/CCR7/CD25/CD127/CD95/CD27, stem cell-like memory, regulatory, central memory and naive CD4+ cells were sorted. The source of this sequence is a woman in her twenties or thirties with type 1 diabetes. The sample consisted of stem cell memory CD4+ T cells from blood. The gene calls are TRBV9 and TRBJ2-5; 8 bases align to TRBD2. CDR3 DNA: TGTGCCAGCAGCGTTCAATCGGGAGGGGTTTGGGAGACCCAGTACTTC. This gives the protein CASSVQSGGVWETQYF. Filled out from reference TRBV9 and TRBJ2-5, the complete variable domain reads DSGVTQTPKHLITATGQRVTLRCSPRSGDLSVYWYQQSLDQGLQFLIQYYNGEERAKGNILERFSAQQFPDLHSELNLSSLELGDSALYFCASSVQSGGVWETQYFGPGTRLLVL.